Listed below are T cell receptor beta chains from one sample, sequenced in a study of T-cell reconstitution after alpha-beta-depleted transplantation in children. TCRdb re-called the PCR reads with MiXCR, one entry per CDR3 protein. Counted here are 65,000 to 85,000 distinct CDR3 sequences, approximately 11% occurring once; the ten biggest clones make up under 15%. Material: PBMCs, obtained before TCRalphabeta/CD19-depleted stem cell transplant. The origin of the receptors is a boy between 10 and 17 years old with acute myeloid leukemia, due to receive a stem cell transplant. Each CDR3 is given with its conserved first and last residue.

>TRBJ2-3|TRBV27
CASSPPRGLWSTDTQYF
>TRBJ2-7|TRBV7-9
CASSFPTSGDSYEQYF
>TRBJ1-5|TRBV27
CASSFLDQPQHF
>TRBJ1-5|TRBV12-3/TRBV12-4
CASSNPSQPQHF
>TRBJ1-2|TRBV10-3
CAISENGWLGYTF
>TRBJ1-6|TRBV2
CASRGDRMTSYNSPLHF
>TRBJ2-3|TRBV5-1
CASSLGASGSTDTQYF
>TRBJ2-3|TRBV29-1
CSVEYGGGRDTQYF
>TRBJ2-5|TRBV10-1
CASSPLAGSQETQYF
>TRBJ1-3|TRBV20-1
CSARDSVGPGNTIYF
>TRBJ2-7|TRBV7-2
CASSLNSYEQYF
>TRBJ2-1|TRBV30
CAWRDRLAGGSHEQFF
>TRBJ2-3|TRBV4-3
CASSQVGLAGGTDTQYF
>TRBJ1-2|TRBV27
CASSFVYRGRRGSYGYTF
>TRBJ2-5|TRBV29-1
CSVGTLGLAETQYF
>TRBJ2-5|TRBV15
CATRRGATETQYF
>TRBJ2-7|TRBV28
CASSLRGRDYEQYF
>TRBJ2-4|TRBV7-2
CASSLRLSGLDIQYF
>TRBJ1-2|TRBV5-1
CASSLAEGRGGYTF
>TRBJ2-7|TRBV30
CAWSVLGDTEQYF
>TRBJ1-5|TRBV20-1
CSASPRTANQPQHF
>TRBJ1-5|TRBV12-3/TRBV12-4
CASSSRGTSNQPQHF
>TRBJ2-3|TRBV18
CASSPARGIGTDTQYF
>TRBJ2-3|TRBV9
CASSVEGGRAIGDTQYF
>TRBJ1-1|TRBV7-8
CASSSYRGGAFF
>TRBJ2-1|TRBV6-2/TRBV6-3
CASSPPSVYNEQFF
>TRBJ1-1|TRBV7-9
CASSYGTRTFF
>TRBJ2-2|TRBV9
CASSVGGGRNTGELFF
>TRBJ1-6|TRBV6-6
CASSYSDWDPHF
>TRBJ2-2|TRBV5-1
CASSLASSGELFF
>TRBJ2-1|TRBV29-1
CSVGAVGGNEQFF
>TRBJ2-2|TRBV28
CASSLYGTAWRRNTGELFF
>TRBJ2-7|TRBV6-1
CASSPTSGRFYEQYF
>TRBJ2-1|TRBV12-3/TRBV12-4
CASSLELSSYNEQFF
>TRBJ2-1|TRBV12-3/TRBV12-4
CASTPGGTLNNEQFF
>TRBJ2-1|TRBV5-1
CASSPGGDRVVYNEQFF
>TRBJ2-5|TRBV3-1
CASSQRAGTSVIRETQYF
>TRBJ1-6|TRBV12-3/TRBV12-4
CASSSTGLPNSPLHF
>TRBJ2-7|TRBV20-1
CSASTSGGFHYEQYF
>TRBJ2-7|TRBV7-9
CASSAGSLTKQYF
>TRBJ2-3|TRBV7-6
CASSLGSSGGVTDTQYF
>TRBJ2-7|TRBV7-2
CASSSYYATVVSFEQYF
>TRBJ2-3|TRBV11-2
CASSLVRDSTDTQYF
>TRBJ2-1|TRBV23-1
CASSQARGIRGNYNEQFF
>TRBJ2-5|TRBV15
CATSRGSQETQYF
>TRBJ1-1|TRBV6-5
CASSYIGRAFF
>TRBJ2-7|TRBV27
CASSLGQGGYEQYF
>TRBJ2-7|TRBV5-5
CASSKETSGRAHEQYF
>TRBJ2-1|TRBV7-9
CASWASVGEQFF
>TRBJ2-1|TRBV7-3
CASSPQPGTVYNEQFF